These 14 T cell receptor beta chains came from one sample sequenced in a study of shared clonotypes between healthy human individuals. TCRdb's table, derived via immunoSEQ multiplex PCR, lists solely in-frame clones and lacks some. The top ten hold 0.95% to 1.5% of the sample, which has 1.6 million or so clones, more than 95% seen once. Sequenced: naive CD4+ T cells sorted from blood. Subset denoted: CD45RA+ positively selected. All receptors come from a man aged 25-40 years in good health.

The chain uses TRBV18 and TRBJ1-5; no clear D gene. Germline V lookup: CDR1 KGHSH, CDR2 LQKENI. This CDR3 is built from 15 residues. V lost 3 bases, J lost 0 bases, and 9 bases lay in between. In nucleotides, the CDR3 is TGTGCCAGCTCACCGAGGGTCCTTAGCAATCAGCCCCAGCATTTT. Protein: CASSPRVLSNQPQHF.

In this sample, this clone turned up a few times. The same CDR3 is also encoded by other DNA sequences in this sample. The J gene is TRBJ2-3, the V gene TRBV7-2; TRBD2 is a possible D gene (5 bases). Germline values: CDR1 SGHTA, CDR2 FQGNSA. There are 12 residues in the CDR3. Trimming cost V 1 base and J 6 bases, with 5 bases left between them. CDR3 bases: TGTGCCAGCAGCTTAGGGAGGGATACGCAGTATTTT. Translated, it gives CASSLGRDTQYF.

The chain couples TRBV9 to TRBJ2-1; possibly TRBD2 for D (5 bases). The CDR3 sequence is 14 residues long. Germline CDR1 and CDR2: SGDLS and YYNGEE. Trimming cost V 5 bases and J 1 base, with 10 bases left between them. CDR3 protein: CASRRDMSYNEQFF. The CDR3, as DNA: TGTGCCAGCAGGAGGGATATGTCCTACAATGAGCAGTTCTTC.

J is TRBJ2-3 and V is TRBV6-1; D remains ambiguous. This CDR3 is 14 amino acids long. V lost 0 bases to trimming and J lost 2 bases, with 6 bases between them. From germline, CDR1 is MNHNS and CDR2 SASEGT. CDR3 amino acids: CASSEAYNTDTQYF. The CDR3 DNA reads TGTGCCAGCAGTGAAGCCTACAACACAGATACGCAGTATTTT.

The chain recombines TRBV18 with TRBJ1-5; D unresolved. The V gene's germline CDR1 is KGHSH and CDR2 LQKENI. The CDR3 has 13 amino acids. V lost 5 bases and J 4 bases, leaving 9 bases between the germline ends. CDR3: CASSSTKNQPQHF. The CDR3 DNA reads as TGTGCCAGCTCATCTACTAAGAATCAGCCCCAGCATTTT. The full variable domain, in which reference TRBV18 and TRBJ1-5 provide the parts outside the CDR3, is NAGVMQNPRHLVRRRGQEARLRCSPMKGHSHVYWYRQLPEEGLKFMVYLQKENIIDESGMPKERFSAEFPKEGPSILRIQQVVRGDSAAYFCASSSTKNQPQHFGDGTRLSIL.

The chain employs TRBV11-2 and TRBJ1-5, with 9 bases lining up with TRBD1. The V gene's germline CDR1 is SGHAT and CDR2 FQNNGV. J gave up 7 bases and V 3 bases, and 7 bases lay outside the gene matches. The CDR3 has 15 amino acids. The CDR3 nucleotides are TGTGCCAGCAGCTTTACAGGGGGCGTACGACAGCCCCAGCATTTT. Protein: CASSFTGGVRQPQHF.

The chain employs TRBV12-2 and TRBJ2-7; TRBD1, the table's D call, was not compared with the DNA. TRBV12-2 is a known pseudogene. This CDR3 has 15 residues. In DNA form, the CDR3 reads TGTGCAAGTCGCTTAGACTCAGGGACACGAGACGAGCAGTACTTC. Protein product: CASRLDSGTRDEQYF.

This clone was detected only once. The gene calls are TRBV6-1 and TRBJ1-2; D is perhaps TRBD1 (6 bases). This CDR3 is 13 amino acids long. Germline V gene sequence: CDR1 MNHNS, CDR2 SASEGT. The V and J ends lost 11 bases and 3 bases respectively, with 16 bases between them. The CDR3 spells CASRDRGHYGYTF. CDR3 nucleotide sequence: TGTGCCTCCCGTGATCGGGGGCACTATGGCTACACCTTC.

Here the CDR3 reads CASSLVRQGGGGYTF. In DNA form, the CDR3 reads TGTGCCAGCAGCTTAGTTCGGCAGGGAGGAGGAGGCTACACCTTC. The chain employs TRBV7-2 and TRBJ1-2; D may be TRBD1 (5 bases). Germline assignment: CDR1 SGHTA and CDR2 FQGNSA. The CDR3 runs to 15 residues. V lost 1 base and J lost 8, with 17 bases in between.

The rearrangement uses TRBV29-1 and TRBJ2-1; D ambiguous. Germline loops: CDR1 SQVTM, CDR2 ANQGSEA. V gave up 4 bases and J gave up 0 bases, with 16 bases separating them. The CDR3 runs to 16 residues. In DNA form, the CDR3 reads TGCAGCGTTGGCTTCGCAGCGACCAGCTCCTACAATGAGCAGTTCTTC. Translated, it gives CSVGFAATSSYNEQFF.

V and J are TRBV7-8 and TRBJ1-1; D may be TRBD1 (5 bases). The CDR3 length is 14 residues. V was clipped by 3 bases and J by 6 bases, with 14 bases between them. The germline gives CDR1 SGHVS, CDR2 FQNEAQ. The CDR3 nucleotides read TGTGCCAGCAGCTTTCTTCGGGGCTTTTCTGAAGCTTTCTTT. Protein: CASSFLRGFSEAFF.

The rearrangement links TRBV6-6 to TRBJ2-3; 10 nucleotides agree with TRBD1. V trimming: 4 bases; J trimming: 4 bases; junction bases outside the gene matches: 8. Germline V gene sequence: CDR1 MNHNY, CDR2 SVGAGI (reference sequence). The CDR3 has 16 amino acids. The CDR3 spells CASSSSPGTGADTQYF. CDR3 DNA sequence: TGTGCCAGCAGTTCAAGTCCCGGGACAGGGGCAGATACGCAGTATTTT.

The rearrangement joins TRBV5-1 to TRBJ1-1; TRBD1 is a possible D gene (5 bases). This CDR3 contains 14 residues. Trimming pared 7 bases from V and 0 bases from J, leaving 13 bases between. Germline V CDR1 and CDR2: SGHRS, YFSETQ. In DNA form, the CDR3 reads TGCGCCAGCGGCGTGAGGGGTGTGAACACTGAAGCTTTCTTT. Its translation: CASGVRGVNTEAFF.

V and J are TRBV28 and TRBJ2-3; 10 bases are a match to TRBD2. The CDR3 runs 18 residues. V was pared by 1 base and J by 4 bases, with 11 bases of the junction left unmatched. In germline, CDR1 is MDHEN, CDR2 SYDVKM. The CDR3 reads CASSLSSGSSSPPDTQYF. The CDR3 region has the DNA TGTGCCAGCAGTTTATCTAGCGGGAGTTCATCTCCGCCAGATACGCAGTATTTT.